Listed below are T cell receptor beta chains from one sample, sequenced in a study of blood T cell repertoires in COVID-19. The assay was immunoSEQ multiplex PCR, and TCRdb's table has in-frame clones only and misses some. The sample gives 120,000 to 150,000 clones, roughly 90% of which show up once; approximately 1.2% is in the top ten. The specimen sequenced was PBMCs or T cells enriched from blood (not recorded which). The receptors were sampled from a woman in her twenties or thirties with acute COVID-19. Each CDR3 is given with its conserved first and last residue. Each record gives: clone size, J gene, V gene, D gene, CDR3 DNA, CDR3 protein. The D gene is left open where the match is weak. Clone size is shown for a subset of rows, as once, few, many or a class of expanded clone.

size: NA; J: TRBJ1-1; V: TRBV18; D: NA; DNA: TGTGCCAGCTCATCTAATTGGGGCAGCAACATGAACACTGAAGCTTTCTTT; CDR3: CASSSNWGSNMNTEAFF
size: NA; J: TRBJ2-3; V: TRBV9; D: TRBD2; DNA: TGTGCCAGCAGCCCCCGGGAGGCAGATACGCAGTATTTT; CDR3: CASSPREADTQYF
size: NA; J: TRBJ1-4; V: TRBV6-1; D: NA; DNA: TGTGCCAGCAGTGAAACCGTGACTGCCGAAAAACTGTTTTTT; CDR3: CASSETVTAEKLFF
size: once; J: TRBJ2-7; V: TRBV7-2; D: TRBD2; DNA: TGTGCCAGCAGCTTACAATCACTAGCGGGAGGGGTCAGATACGAGCAGTACTTC; CDR3: CASSLQSLAGGVRYEQYF
size: NA; J: TRBJ1-1; V: TRBV29-1; D: TRBD1; DNA: TGCAGCGTTGGGGGACAGGGACGGCCAAACACTGAAGCTTTCTTT; CDR3: CSVGGQGRPNTEAFF
size: NA; J: TRBJ1-1; V: TRBV4-1; D: NA; DNA: TGCGCCAGCAGCCACCGCAACACAGGGAAGAACACTGAAGCTTTCTTT; CDR3: CASSHRNTGKNTEAFF
size: NA; J: TRBJ1-2; V: TRBV6-5; D: NA; DNA: TGTGCCAGCAGGGACAGCCCAATTGATGGCTACACCTTC; CDR3: CASRDSPIDGYTF
size: NA; J: TRBJ2-1; V: TRBV4-2; D: TRBD2; DNA: TGTGCCAGCAGCCAAGAGGGCGGGGGGGGTGTGGATGAGCAGTTCTTC; CDR3: CASSQEGGGGVDEQFF
size: once; J: TRBJ2-2; V: TRBV9; D: NA; DNA: TGTGCCAGCGGACCCCTGTCGCGGGGGAACACCGGGGAGCTGTTTTTT; CDR3: CASGPLSRGNTGELFF
size: NA; J: TRBJ1-2; V: TRBV14; D: NA; DNA: TGTGCCAGCAACTGGTCGGGACTATCTTTCTATGGCTACACCTTC; CDR3: CASNWSGLSFYGYTF
size: NA; J: TRBJ1-1; V: TRBV5-1; D: NA; DNA: TGCGCCAGCAGCTTGACAGGAAAAGGGGCTGAAGCTTTCTTT; CDR3: CASSLTGKGAEAFF
size: NA; J: TRBJ2-7; V: TRBV19; D: TRBD1; DNA: TGTGCCAGTAGTATGCAGACAGGGAATCTCGACGAGCAGTACTTC; CDR3: CASSMQTGNLDEQYF
size: once; J: TRBJ1-1; V: TRBV13; D: NA; DNA: TGTGCCAGCAGCTTATTTAGGGAGGACACTGAAGCTTTCTTT; CDR3: CASSLFREDTEAFF
size: NA; J: TRBJ1-1; V: TRBV19; D: NA; DNA: TGTGCCAGTAGTATAACAGCTGACACTGAAGCTTTCTTT; CDR3: CASSITADTEAFF
size: NA; J: TRBJ2-1; V: TRBV27; D: TRBD2; DNA: TGTGCCAGCAGTCTAGCGGGGGGGGCCGGATTCTACAATGAGCAGTTCTTC; CDR3: CASSLAGGAGFYNEQFF
size: NA; J: TRBJ1-1; V: TRBV5-1; D: TRBD1; DNA: TGCGCCAGCAGCGGAGGGGTGACAGGGGACACTGAAGCTTTCTTT; CDR3: CASSGGVTGDTEAFF
size: few; J: TRBJ2-7; V: TRBV4-2; D: TRBD2; DNA: TGTGCCAGCAGCCAAGGCCTAGCGGAGACCTACGAGCAGTACTTC; CDR3: CASSQGLAETYEQYF
size: NA; J: TRBJ2-7; V: TRBV7-8; D: TRBD1; DNA: TGTGCCAGCAGCTTTGGGACAGTCTCCTACGAGCAGTACTTC; CDR3: CASSFGTVSYEQYF
size: NA; J: TRBJ2-2; V: TRBV5-4; D: TRBD2; DNA: TGTGCCAGCAGCTTTGGCGGGAGAGGGGACACCGGGGAGCTGTTTTTT; CDR3: CASSFGGRGDTGELFF
size: NA; J: TRBJ2-1; V: TRBV29-1; D: NA; DNA: TGCAGCGTTGCCGGCCCAGGGAATGAGCAGTTCTTC; CDR3: CSVAGPGNEQFF
size: NA; J: TRBJ2-1; V: TRBV10-3; D: TRBD2; DNA: TGTGCCATCAGTAGACAGGACCTCGGACTAGCGCCCGATAATGAGCAGTTCTTC; CDR3: CAISRQDLGLAPDNEQFF
size: NA; J: TRBJ2-7; V: TRBV5-5; D: TRBD1; DNA: TGTGCCAGCAGCCCGATTTCAGGGACAGACTACGAGCAGTACTTC; CDR3: CASSPISGTDYEQYF
size: NA; J: TRBJ1-2; V: TRBV7-2; D: TRBD1; DNA: TGTGCCAGCAGCTTACAGACAGGGGGGATATCTAACTATGGCTACACCTTC; CDR3: CASSLQTGGISNYGYTF
size: NA; J: TRBJ2-5; V: TRBV6-5; D: NA; DNA: TGTGCCAGCAGTTACTCATGGTCGACAGCCCAAGAGACCCAGTACTTC; CDR3: CASSYSWSTAQETQYF
size: NA; J: TRBJ2-7; V: TRBV19; D: NA; DNA: TGTGCCAGTAGACTTTCTTTCGGGCAGGGGACCTACGAGCAGTACTTC; CDR3: CASRLSFGQGTYEQYF
size: NA; J: TRBJ2-7; V: TRBV28; D: TRBD1; DNA: TGTGCCAGCAGCCCCGGGGACAGGGAAGCCTACGAGCAGTACTTC; CDR3: CASSPGDREAYEQYF
size: NA; J: TRBJ1-5; V: TRBV7-2; D: NA; DNA: TGTGCCAGCAGCTTATCCGGGGTTCAGCCCCAGCATTTT; CDR3: CASSLSGVQPQHF